This T cell receptor beta chain emerged from a study of T cells after yellow fever vaccination. Overall study results and limits: There was a possibility that FACS-sorted repertoires contained abundant clonotypes contaminating from the bulk population. A faster peak, day 5 versus 15, was reached by the weaker secondary response. Post-booster repertoires again held most primary-vaccination clones (about 96% CD4, 88% CD8). A limited proportion of clonotypes was detected within both the CD4 and CD8 compartments.

Germline CDR1 reads KGHSH; CDR2 reads LQKENI. This CDR3 region has 16 residues. Trimming shortened V by 0 bases and J by 0 bases, and 10 bases separated the two germline ends. The sample holds a few counts of this clonotype. Its antigen is not known. TCRdb reprocessed the 5' RACE reads via MiXCR and lists one record per CDR3 protein. The sample holds around 500,000 distinct CDR3 sequences, 20% to 25% seen once. Sequenced here: PBMCs, sampled 21 days after the first yellow fever vaccination. The source of this sequence is a young man who received the YFV17D yellow fever vaccine. This rearrangement joins TRBV18 to TRBJ2-3; D is unclear. CDR3 residues: CASSPPSAASTDTQYF. CDR3 coding DNA: TGTGCCAGCTCACCACCATCCGCGGCTAGCACAGATACGCAGTATTTT.